The T cell receptor (beta chain) under discussion was sequenced for a study of blood T cell repertoires in COVID-19. Overall study: Both acute and convalescent COVID-19 samples were obtained from the United States, Italy and Spain. Sample material is recorded as cDNA or gDNA derived from T cells, B-cell-depleted T cells, or PBMCs.

Sequencing used immunoSEQ multiplex PCR; TCRdb keeps in-frame clones, though not all of them. Of 130,000 or so clones listed, around nine tenths are singletons. The CDR3 is 14 residues long. Germline assignment: CDR1 MNHEY and CDR2 SMNVEV (reference sequence). V was pared by 5 bases and J by 5 bases, with 7 bases of the junction left unmatched. The TCR comes from a man between 65 and 85 years old with active COVID-19. The chain combines TRBV27 with TRBJ2-5, with 8 nucleotides matching TRBD1. The sample consisted of peripheral blood. The CDR3: CASSTTGGRETQYF. CDR3 nucleotides: TGTGCCAGCAGTACAACAGGGGGTAGGGAGACCCAGTACTTC.